Presented here are 21 T cell receptor beta chains from one specimen sequenced in a study of blood T cell repertoires in COVID-19. Clones were read by immunoSEQ multiplex PCR, and TCRdb kept only the in-frame ones, dropping some. Among around 370,000 clones listed, about 90% were seen once. The sample comprised peripheral blood. All receptors derive from a woman in her 70s with COVID-19, enrolled during active disease.

The CDR3 DNA follows: TGTGCCAGCAGCCGGACAGGTTTTAATGGCTACACCTTC. This encodes CASSRTGFNGYTF. The gene calls are TRBV11-2 and TRBJ1-2, with 7 bases matching TRBD1. The CDR3 is 13 amino acids. The V gene's germline CDR1 is SGHAT and CDR2 FQNNGV. Germline trimming cut 5 bases from V and 6 bases from J; bases unmatched to any gene: 6.

This chain uses TRBV11-2 with TRBJ1-1, with 8 bases lining up with TRBD1. V was clipped by 7 bases and J by 3 bases; unmatched bases: 7. Germline-derived CDR1 and CDR2 are SGHAT and FQNNGV. This CDR3 has 14 residues. CDR3 nucleotides: TGTGCCAGCACGTTGACAGGGGCCTACACTGAAGCTTTCTTT. Its protein is CASTLTGAYTEAFF.

The J gene is TRBJ1-2, the V gene TRBV5-4; the match to TRBD1 covers 8 bases. In germline, CDR1 is SGHNT, CDR2 YYREEE (reference sequence). The V segment lost 0 bases and the J segment 1 base; nucleotides outside the gene matches: 5. The CDR3 runs 16 residues. DNA for the CDR3: TGTGCCAGCAGCTTGGGGAGGACAGGGCTTAACTATGGCTACACCTTC. Protein sequence: CASSLGRTGLNYGYTF.

V usage is TRBV14 and J usage is TRBJ1-1; D not certain. The V gene lost 1 base and the J gene lost 7 bases, with 10 bases spanning the gap. The CDR3 has 13 residues. Germline CDR1 and CDR2: SGHDN and FVKESK. CDR3: CASSQVRSSEAFF. The CDR3 nucleotides are TGTGCCAGCAGCCAAGTGAGGTCAAGTGAAGCTTTCTTT.

This chain uses TRBV7-9 with TRBJ1-2; D unresolved. Trimming pared 2 bases from V and 6 bases from J, leaving 7 bases between. The CDR3 is made up of 12 amino acids. The germline V gene encodes CDR1 SEHNR and CDR2 FQNEAQ (reference sequence). CDR3 amino acids: CASSLSEDGYTF. CDR3 coding DNA: TGTGCCAGCAGCTTAAGCGAGGATGGCTACACCTTC.

V and J are TRBV13 and TRBJ2-7, with D tentatively TRBD2 (6 bases). This CDR3 contains 17 residues. Germline CDR1 reads PRHDT; CDR2 reads FYEKMQ (reference sequence). V lost 5 bases to trimming and J lost 3 bases, with 23 bases between them. The CDR3 spells CASSPTYARDSHYEQYF. The CDR3 DNA follows: TGTGCCAGCAGCCCAACCTATGCTCGGGACTCTCACTACGAGCAGTACTTC.

V gene TRBV6-1 combines with J gene TRBJ2-4, with TRBD2 matching 13 bases. The CDR3 runs to 17 residues. CDR1 is MNHNS and CDR2 is SASEGT in the germline V gene. Trimming removed 4 bases from V and 9 bases from J; junction bases left unmatched: 12. The CDR3 reads CASSARTSGGLESIQYF. The CDR3 nucleotides are TGTGCCAGCAGTGCACGGACTAGCGGGGGACTCGAGTCCATTCAGTACTTC.

The chain joins TRBV28 to TRBJ1-5; 8 bases fit TRBD1. From germline, CDR1 is MDHEN and CDR2 SYDVKM. This CDR3 is built from 13 residues. The J segment lost 7 bases and the V segment lost 10 bases, leaving 9 bases of the junction unmatched. CDR3 nucleotides: TGTGCCATCCGGACAGGGAAAGGACAGCCCCAGCATTTT. This codes for CAIRTGKGQPQHF. Full variable domain (missing parts from reference TRBV28 and TRBJ1-5): DVKVTQSSRYLVKRTGEKVFLECVQDMDHENMFWYRQDPGLGLRLIYFSYDVKMKEKGDIPEGYSVSREKKERFSLILESASTNQTSMYLCAIRTGKGQPQHFGDGTRLSIL.

The V and J genes are TRBV7-2 and TRBJ1-2; D is possibly TRBD1 (5 bases). V was cut by 5 bases and J by 5 bases, with 21 bases left in between. The CDR3 has 16 amino acids. The germline V gene has CDR1 SGHTA and CDR2 FQGNSA. CDR3 loop: CASSTPAGRGNYGYTF. CDR3 bases: TGTGCCAGCAGCACACCGGCGGGGCGGGGTAATTATGGCTACACCTTC.

The chain carries TRBV11-3 and TRBJ2-1, with TRBD1 identical over 7 bases. From germline, CDR1 is SGHNT and CDR2 YENEEA. The CDR3 sequence is 16 residues long. V shed 5 bases, J shed 4 bases, and the junction held 11 bases outside the gene matches. The CDR3 protein is CASSPRDSKYYNEQFF. The CDR3 DNA reads as TGTGCCAGCAGCCCCCGGGACAGCAAGTATTACAATGAGCAGTTCTTC.

As regards this clone: Other DNA variants within this sample encode the same CDR3. The CDR3 sequence is CASSLQGGYGYTF. The CDR3 DNA reads TGTGCCAGCAGTTTACAGGGAGGCTATGGCTACACCTTC. The chain joins TRBV27 to TRBJ1-2, with D possibly matching TRBD1 (5 bases). V was shortened by 2 bases and J by 4 bases, with 8 bases between the two germline ends. Looked up from germline, CDR1 is MNHEY and CDR2 is SMNVEV (reference sequence). This CDR3 is 13 amino acids long.

The chain joins TRBV5-1 to TRBJ2-7; possible D gene TRBD2, 6 bases. CDR1 is SGHRS and CDR2 is YFSETQ in the germline V gene. This CDR3 is built from 14 residues. V was pared by 4 bases and J by 3 bases, with 14 bases between. Here the CDR3 DNA reads TGCGCCAGCAGCCCTCCCGGGACTCGCTACGAGCAGTACTTC. Its protein is CASSPPGTRYEQYF.

V usage is TRBV4-1 and J usage is TRBJ1-5; 7 bases are shared with TRBD1. Trimming took 3 bases from V and 5 from J; bases not matched to a gene: 10. The CDR3 has 16 amino acids. Germline loops: CDR1 MGHRA, CDR2 YSYEKL. The DNA of the CDR3 is TGCGCCAGCAGCCACCCATCGGACAGGATCGATCAGCCCCAGCATTTT. It is translated as CASSHPSDRIDQPQHF.

The chain carries TRBV5-5 and TRBJ2-1; 8 bases fit TRBD1. The germline CDR1 and CDR2 sequences are SGHKS and YYEKEE (reference sequence). The J segment lost 6 bases and the V segment lost 4 bases, leaving 6 bases of the junction unmatched. The CDR3 spans 14 residues. CDR3 region: CASSGQGLGNEQFF. The DNA for the CDR3 is TGTGCCAGCAGCGGACAGGGTTTGGGCAATGAGCAGTTCTTC.

The chain combines TRBV4-1 with TRBJ1-1; D gene uncertain. Trimming shortened V by 1 base and J by 4 bases, and 13 bases separated the two germline ends. The CDR3 spans 15 residues. Germline V lookup: CDR1 MGHRA, CDR2 YSYEKL. The CDR3 nucleotides are TGCGCCAGCAGCCAAGTTGTGGGCTTCGGCACTGAAGCTTTCTTT. It codes for CASSQVVGFGTEAFF.

The chain has TRBV18 and TRBJ1-3; unclear D gene. The length of the CDR3 is 15 residues. The V gene's germline CDR1 is KGHSH and CDR2 LQKENI. V lost 3 bases and J 2 bases, leaving 11 bases between the germline ends. In DNA form, the CDR3 reads TGTGCCAGCTCACCCACAGATCCTCCTGGAAACACCATATATTTT. It is translated as CASSPTDPPGNTIYF.

The chain employs TRBV29-1 and TRBJ2-1, with D unresolved. This CDR3 has 14 residues. Per germline, CDR1 SQVTM and CDR2 ANQGSEA. Trimming took 8 bases from V and 0 from J, leaving 14 bases between them. The CDR3 bases are TGCAGCCATTACGGGTCGAGCTCCTACAATGAGCAGTTCTTC. It specifies CSHYGSSSYNEQFF.

The CDR3 loop reads CASSPGTGLYGYTF. The CDR3 DNA reads TGTGCCAGCAGTCCCGGGACAGGGCTCTATGGCTACACCTTC. The chain links TRBV27 to TRBJ1-2, with TRBD1 identical over 9 bases. The V and J ends lost 5 bases and 4 bases, in that order; junction bases with no gene match: 5. The germline V gene encodes CDR1 MNHEY and CDR2 SMNVEV (reference sequence). The CDR3 runs 14 residues.

Notes on this clone: A junction end diverges from the germline sequence, so it may reflect a read error. This rearrangement joins TRBV28 to TRBJ2-7; 10 bases map to TRBD1. Per germline, CDR1 MDHEN and CDR2 SYDVKM. The CDR3 loop spans 15 amino acids. CDR3 loop: CASSYPGQGSYEQYF. For the CDR3, the DNA is TGTGCCAGCAGTTACCCGGGACAGGGGTCCTATGAGCAGTACTTC.

The chain joins TRBV28 to TRBJ1-4, with a tentative D call TRBD1 (6 bases). The CDR3 consists of 14 residues. The V end lost 7 bases, the J end lost 8 bases, and 17 bases lay between the germline ends. Germline CDR1 and CDR2: MDHEN and SYDVKM. The CDR3 protein is CASNFRGGAEKLFF. CDR3 coding DNA: TGTGCCAGCAACTTTAGAGGGGGAGCGGAAAAACTGTTTTTT.

The chain carries TRBV27 and TRBJ1-1; D is unresolved. The germline CDR1 and CDR2 sequences are MNHEY and SMNVEV (reference sequence). CDR3 length: 13 amino acids. Trimming took off 3 bases at V and 1 base at J, with 6 bases between the two ends. CDR3 in DNA: TGTGCCAGCAGTTTGACGGGGAACACTGAAGCTTTCTTT. As protein: CASSLTGNTEAFF.